Each of the 24 T cell receptor beta chains below was sequenced from the same sample in a study of T-cell memory formation after mild COVID-19. TCRdb reprocessed the 5' RACE reads with MiXCR, giving one entry per CDR3 protein. This table holds 200,000 to 250,000 distinct CDR3 sequences, about 16% found once. Sequencing was carried out using PBMCs or a T cell subset sorted from them (not recorded which). The source of these receptors is an adult woman who had mild COVID-19 (a few samples of this study predate the infection). Cell type and time point are not known.

A few counts support this clonotype. V and J are TRBV14 and TRBJ2-1; D is unclear. Germline V CDR1 and CDR2: SGHDN, FVKESK. The CDR3 is 13 amino acids. V lost 0 bases and J lost 12, with 12 bases in between. The CDR3 DNA sequence: TGTGCCAGCAGCCAAGATCCTGGCGTACCGCAGTTCTTC. Protein: CASSQDPGVPQFF.

The chain combines TRBV29-1 with TRBJ2-6, with no clear D. V lost 5 bases to trimming and J lost 0 bases, with 5 bases between them. Germline V gene data show CDR1 as SQVTM and CDR2 as ANQGSEA. CDR3 size: 13 residues. CDR3 nucleotides: TGCAGCGTTTGGGCCTCTGGGGCCAACGTCCTGACTTTC. Protein product: CSVWASGANVLTF.

V and J are TRBV3-1 and TRBJ2-2; D is ambiguous. From germline, CDR1 is LGHDT and CDR2 YNNKEL (reference sequence). V lost 0 bases and J lost 2, with 7 bases in between. This CDR3 has 15 amino acids. CDR3 nucleotides: TGTGCCAGCAGCCAAGAGGTTACTAACACCGGGGAGCTGTTTTTT. It codes for CASSQEVTNTGELFF.

V gene TRBV29-1 combines with J gene TRBJ2-7; 7 bases line up with TRBD1. The CDR3 runs 13 residues. Germline V lookup: CDR1 SQVTM, CDR2 ANQGSEA. Trimming cost V 6 bases and J 3 bases; bases outside gene matches: 8. This CDR3 is CSVAVTGSYEQYF. The CDR3 bases are TGCAGCGTCGCCGTGACAGGGAGCTACGAGCAGTACTTC.

This clonotype was seen a handful of times. This chain uses TRBV7-9 with TRBJ2-1; D is unresolved. Germline V CDR1 and CDR2: SEHNR, FQNEAQ (reference sequence). The CDR3 consists of 11 residues. V dropped 7 bases and J dropped 8 bases, with 9 bases sitting between them. The CDR3 DNA follows: TGTGCCAGCACCCTCATAGATGAGCAGTTCTTC. Its protein product is CASTLIDEQFF. The entire variable domain, with the rest obtained from reference TRBV7-9 and TRBJ2-1, is as follows: DTGVSQNPRHKITKRGQNVTFRCDPISEHNRLYWYRQTLGQGPEFLTYFQNEAQLEKSRLLSDRFSAERPKGSFSTLEIQRTEQGDSAMYLCASTLIDEQFFGPGTRLTVL.

J is TRBJ1-6 and V is TRBV5-8, with a weak D call TRBD1 (5 bases). CDR1 is SGHTS and CDR2 is YDEGEE in the germline V gene. CDR3 length: 14 amino acids. The V end was cut by 0 bases, the J end by 9 bases, with 10 bases between. The CDR3 sequence is CASSLVDKGSPLHF. As DNA, the CDR3 is TGTGCCAGCAGCTTGGTGGACAAAGGTTCACCCCTCCACTTT. The full variable domain, its missing parts supplied by reference TRBV5-8 and TRBJ1-6, is EAGVTQSPTHLIKTRGQQATLRCSPISGHTSVYWYQQALGLGLQFLLWYDEGEERNRGNFPPRFSGRQFPNYSSELNVNALELEDSALYLCASSLVDKGSPLHFGNGTRLTVT.

The chain recombines TRBV25-1 with TRBJ1-2; D ambiguous. Germline V CDR1 and CDR2: MGHDK, SYGVNS. The V gene lost 6 bases and the J gene lost 4 bases, with 15 bases spanning the gap. The CDR3 sequence is 14 residues long. Here the CDR3 DNA reads TGTGCCAGCAGCCCGGACGGAGGGAGCTATGGCTACACCTTC. The encoded protein is CASSPDGGSYGYTF.

This clonotype was seen a few times. V and J are TRBV4-1 and TRBJ2-5; no reliable D call. Trimming left V 3 bases short and J 5 bases short, with 10 bases between. This CDR3 region has 13 residues. Germline assignment: CDR1 MGHRA and CDR2 YSYEKL. CDR3 amino acids: CASSQTVGETQYF. The CDR3 coding sequence is TGCGCCAGCAGCCAGACGGTTGGGGAGACCCAGTACTTC.

The sample holds a few counts of this clonotype. This chain's CDR3 is CASSDRAGSDTQYF. Here the CDR3 DNA reads TGTGCCAGCAGTGACAGGGCAGGGTCAGATACGCAGTATTTT. This chain joins TRBV2 and TRBJ2-3; possibly TRBD1 for D (5 bases). V lost 3 bases to trimming and J lost 4 bases, with 11 bases between them. The CDR3 is 14 amino acids. Germline-derived CDR1 and CDR2 are SNHLY and FYNNEI.

At least ten counts were recorded for this clonotype. V is TRBV11-2 and J is TRBJ2-5; the match to TRBD2 covers 15 bases. V shed 5 bases, J shed 5 bases, and the junction held 12 bases outside the gene matches. CDR1 is SGHAT, CDR2 FQNNGV, per germline. The CDR3 runs to 18 residues. The CDR3 is CASSPRLGLAGGGETQYF. The CDR3 bases are TGTGCCAGCAGCCCTCGCCTGGGACTAGCGGGAGGTGGCGAGACCCAGTACTTC.

The genes are TRBV10-3 and TRBJ1-1, with unresolved D. V lost 3 bases and J lost 1, with 9 bases in between. The CDR3 runs 14 residues. Germline-derived CDR1 and CDR2 are ENHRY and SYGVKD. In DNA, the CDR3 is TGTGCCATCAGTGAAGGGAAAACGAACACTGAAGCTTTCTTT. Translating it yields CAISEGKTNTEAFF.

This clonotype was seen ten or more times. The CDR3 sequence: CASSFRAGPYEQYF. In nucleotides, the CDR3 is TGCGCCAGCAGCTTCCGGGCCGGGCCTTACGAGCAGTACTTC. The rearrangement joins TRBV5-1 to TRBJ2-7; D gene ambiguous. The CDR3 spans 14 residues. Germline V gene sequence: CDR1 SGHRS, CDR2 YFSETQ. Between the trimmed V and J ends, which lost 2 bases and 4 bases, there was a span of 13 bases. Variable domain in full (rest from reference TRBV5-1 and TRBJ2-7): KAGVTQTPRYLIKTRGQQVTLSCSPISGHRSVSWYQQTPGQGLQFLFEYFSETQRNKGNFPGRFSGRQFSNSRSEMNVSTLELGDSALYLCASSFRAGPYEQYFGPGTRLTVT.

The chain couples TRBV20-1 to TRBJ2-1, with D perhaps TRBD1 (6 bases). The V end was cut by 6 bases, the J end by 6 bases, with 21 bases between. Germline V gene lookup returns CDR1 DFQATT and CDR2 SNEGSKA (reference sequence). The CDR3 has 15 residues. The CDR3 nucleotides read TGCAGTGCCCCAAACCACAGGGACGGGGCCAATGAGCAGTTCTTC. It yields the protein CSAPNHRDGANEQFF.

The chain carries TRBV7-2 and TRBJ2-6, with D tentatively TRBD1 (6 bases). This CDR3 comprises 16 residues. Germline CDR1 SGHTA, CDR2 FQGNSA. With 5 bases removed from V and 0 bases from J, the gap between germline ends came to 11 bases. CDR3 sequence reads: CASSKDSSSGANVLTF. The CDR3 DNA follows: TGTGCCAGCAGCAAGGACAGTAGCTCTGGGGCCAACGTCCTGACTTTC.

V gene TRBV5-1 combines with J gene TRBJ2-1; 14 bases are shared with TRBD2. The CDR3 runs 16 residues. CDR1 is SGHRS and CDR2 is YFSETQ in the germline V gene. With 4 bases clipped from V and 8 bases from J, the junction kept 8 bases outside the gene matches. The CDR3 here is CASSTGTSGSLDEQFF. The CDR3 DNA reads TGCGCCAGCAGCACCGGGACTAGCGGGAGTTTAGATGAGCAGTTCTTC.

Ten or more counts support this clonotype. This chain uses TRBV7-3 with TRBJ2-3; D ambiguous. The CDR3 sequence is 15 residues long. Germline CDR1 is SGHTA and CDR2 is FQGTGA. V lost 1 base and J 2 bases, leaving 10 bases between the germline ends. CDR3 region: CASSLRAGYTDTQYF. CDR3 DNA: TGTGCCAGCAGCTTAAGGGCCGGTTACACAGATACGCAGTATTTT.

This clonotype was picked up a small number of times. V gene TRBV6-5 combines with J gene TRBJ1-2; 8 bases match TRBD1. This CDR3 contains 16 residues. Germline V gives CDR1 MNHEY, CDR2 SVGAGI. The trim removed 7 bases at V and 5 bases at J, leaving 15 bases unmatched. CDR3 nucleotides: TGTGCCAGCAACCCGACAGGGGCCACCAAAGGATATGGCTACACCTTC. Encoded protein: CASNPTGATKGYGYTF.

This clonotype came up a few times. The gene calls are TRBV5-1 and TRBJ2-5; no clear D. V lost 4 bases and J lost 0, with 10 bases in between. The CDR3 totals 14 residues. The V gene's germline CDR1 is SGHRS and CDR2 YFSETQ. The CDR3 is CASSPRGHQETQYF. CDR3 sequence (DNA): TGCGCCAGCAGCCCTCGTGGGCACCAAGAGACCCAGTACTTC.

J is TRBJ2-7 and V is TRBV7-9; D not certain. V was clipped by 2 bases and J by 5 bases, with 10 bases between them. This CDR3 comprises 13 residues. The V gene's germline CDR1 is SEHNR and CDR2 FQNEAQ (reference sequence). In nucleotides, the CDR3 is TGTGCCAGCAGCTTAATGTCTGGGAACGAGCAGTACTTC. The encoded protein is CASSLMSGNEQYF.

This chain connects TRBV7-8 to TRBJ1-5; D unclear. Germline V gene sequence: CDR1 SGHVS, CDR2 FQNEAQ. V gave up 3 bases and J gave up 1 base, with 19 bases separating them. The CDR3 consists of 18 residues. CDR3 protein: CASSLLRGGQTSNQPQHF. CDR3 nucleotide sequence: TGTGCCAGCAGCTTGCTCCGAGGAGGGCAGACCAGCAATCAGCCCCAGCATTTT.

V gene TRBV18 combines with J gene TRBJ2-1; D possibly matches TRBD1 or TRBD2 (5 bases each). The CDR3 has 13 residues. The V end lost 2 bases, the J end lost 11 bases, and 13 bases lay between the germline ends. The germline V gene has CDR1 KGHSH and CDR2 LQKENI. CDR3 nucleotides: TGTGCCAGCTCACCAAGGGACCCAATGAAGCAGTTCTTC. Amino acids: CASSPRDPMKQFF.

The chain has TRBV20-1 and TRBJ1-2; no definite D call. Germline lookup yields CDR1 DFQATT and CDR2 SNEGSKA (reference sequence). The CDR3 is 14 amino acids. V lost 6 bases and J 8 bases, leaving 22 bases between the germline ends. The CDR3 loop reads CSARMAAGLGGYTF. The CDR3 DNA reads TGCAGTGCCAGAATGGCAGCGGGCCTTGGGGGCTACACCTTC.

This clonotype was recorded a few times. The chain carries TRBV4-3 and TRBJ1-6; the D gene is possibly TRBD1 (6 bases). Trimming cost V 1 base and J 6 bases, with 10 bases left between them. CDR3 length equals 15 residues. CDR1 and CDR2 (germline): LGHNA, YSLEER. CDR3 protein: CASSQARQANSPLHF. DNA for the CDR3: TGCGCCAGCAGCCAAGCCAGACAGGCTAATTCACCCCTCCACTTT.

This chain uses TRBV19 with TRBJ1-1; D is possibly TRBD1 (5 bases). CDR3 length: 17 residues. In germline, CDR1 is LNHDA, CDR2 SQIVND (reference sequence). V lost 8 bases, J lost 6 bases, and 28 bases lay in between. CDR3: CASAPRQGGSEDAEAFF. DNA of the CDR3: TGTGCCAGTGCACCTCGCCAGGGCGGATCTGAAGACGCTGAAGCTTTCTTT.